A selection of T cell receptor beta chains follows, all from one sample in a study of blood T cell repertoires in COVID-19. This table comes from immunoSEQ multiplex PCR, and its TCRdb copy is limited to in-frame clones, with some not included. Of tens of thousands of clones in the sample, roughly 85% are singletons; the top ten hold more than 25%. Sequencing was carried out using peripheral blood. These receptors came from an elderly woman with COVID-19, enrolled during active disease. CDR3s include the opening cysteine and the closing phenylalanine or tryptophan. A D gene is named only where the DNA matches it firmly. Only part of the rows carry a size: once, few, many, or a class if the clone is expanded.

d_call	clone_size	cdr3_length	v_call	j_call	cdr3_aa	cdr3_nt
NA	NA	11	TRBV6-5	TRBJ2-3	CASTPGRGMYF	TGTGCCAGCACCCCCGGTAGGGGAATGTATTTT
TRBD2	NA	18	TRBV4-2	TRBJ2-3	CASSPSLASGVSTDTQYF	TGTGCCAGCAGCCCCTCCTTGGCTAGCGGGGTGAGCACAGATACGCAGTATTTT
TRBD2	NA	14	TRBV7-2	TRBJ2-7	CASRQTSGSGEQYF	TGTGCCAGCAGACAAACTAGCGGGAGCGGCGAGCAGTACTTC
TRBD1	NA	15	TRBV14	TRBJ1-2	CASSRRDRVLIGYTF	TGTGCCAGCAGCCGACGGGACAGGGTACTTATTGGCTACACCTTC
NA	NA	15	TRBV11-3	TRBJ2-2	CASSLGQGNTGELFF	TGTGCCAGCAGCTTAGGTCAGGGAAACACCGGGGAGCTGTTTTTT
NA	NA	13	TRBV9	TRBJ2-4	CARRVGRGAARYF	NA
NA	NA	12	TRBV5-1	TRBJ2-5	CASSDPPGTQYF	TGCGCCAGCAGCGATCCCCCGGGGACCCAGTACTTC
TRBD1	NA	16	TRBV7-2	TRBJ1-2	CASSLAGAGGAYGYTF	TGTGCCAGCAGCTTAGCGGGGGCAGGGGGAGCCTATGGCTACACCTTC
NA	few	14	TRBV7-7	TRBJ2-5	CASSSQRGQETQYF	TGTGCCAGCAGCTCACAGAGGGGGCAAGAGACCCAGTACTTC
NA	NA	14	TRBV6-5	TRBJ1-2	CASSYSQGANGYTF	TGTGCCAGCAGTTATTCACAGGGTGCGAATGGCTACACCTTC
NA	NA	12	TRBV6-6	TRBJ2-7	CASRGGAYEQYF	TGTGCCAGCAGGGGGGGAGCCTACGAGCAGTACTTC
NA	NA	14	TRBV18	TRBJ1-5	CASSPLDTNQPQHF	TGTGCCAGCTCACCACTGGACACCAATCAGCCCCAGCATTTT
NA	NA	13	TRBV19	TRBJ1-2	CASRERLNYGYTF	TGTGCCAGTAGAGAGAGACTCAACTATGGCTACACCTTC
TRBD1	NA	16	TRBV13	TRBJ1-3	CASSLGQASSGNTIYF	TGTGCCAGCAGCTTGGGACAGGCCAGCTCTGGAAACACCATATATTTT
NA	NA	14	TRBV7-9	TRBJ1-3	CASSFSPPGNTIYF	TGTGCCAGCAGCTTCTCCCCCCCTGGAAACACCATATATTTT
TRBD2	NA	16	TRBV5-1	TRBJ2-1	CASSLGQLAGVGEQFF	TGCGCCAGCAGCTTGGGGCAGCTAGCGGGAGTGGGTGAGCAGTTCTTC
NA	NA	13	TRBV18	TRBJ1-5	CASSSGQSQPQHF	TGTGCCAGCTCAAGCGGACAGTCACAGCCCCAGCATTTT
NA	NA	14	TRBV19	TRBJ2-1	CASSKAGLYNEQFF	TGTGCCAGTAGTAAGGCGGGTCTATACAATGAGCAGTTCTTC
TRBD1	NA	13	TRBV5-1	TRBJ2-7	CASSRDRAYEQYF	TGCGCCAGCAGCCGGGACAGAGCCTACGAGCAGTACTTC
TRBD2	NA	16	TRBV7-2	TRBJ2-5	CASTGLAGGPSETQYF	TGTGCCAGCACCGGACTAGCGGGAGGGCCATCCGAGACCCAGTACTTC
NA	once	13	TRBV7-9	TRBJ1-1	CASSFRQVPEAFF	TGTGCCAGCAGCTTCCGACAGGTTCCGGAGGCTTTCTTT
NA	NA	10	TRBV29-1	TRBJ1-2	CSVWPQGYTF	TGCAGCGTTTGGCCCCAGGGCTACACCTTC
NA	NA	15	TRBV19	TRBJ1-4	CASSPRPAANEKLFF	TGTGCCAGTAGTCCTCGCCCGGCGGCTAATGAAAAACTGTTTTTT
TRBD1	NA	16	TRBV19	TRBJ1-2	CASSIDATGSGNGYTF	TGTGCCAGTAGTATAGATGCGACAGGGAGCGGTAATGGCTACACCTTC
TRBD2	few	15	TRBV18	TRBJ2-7	CASSPSRLAGGEQYF	TGTGCCAGCTCACCCTCCCGGCTAGCGGGAGGCGAGCAGTACTTC
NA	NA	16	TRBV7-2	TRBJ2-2	CASSLVARGTTGELFF	TGTGCCAGCAGCTTAGTGGCGCGGGGTACCACCGGGGAGCTGTTTTTT
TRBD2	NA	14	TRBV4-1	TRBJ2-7	CASSQTSGVYEQYF	TGCGCCAGCAGCCAAACTAGCGGGGTATACGAGCAGTACTTC
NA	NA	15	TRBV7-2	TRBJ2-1	CASSLLSGSRNEQFF	TGTGCCAGCAGCTTACTAAGCGGAAGTCGAAATGAGCAGTTCTTC
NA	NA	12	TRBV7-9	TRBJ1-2	CASSLGRGGYTF	TGTGCCAGCAGCTTAGGCAGAGGTGGCTACACCTTC